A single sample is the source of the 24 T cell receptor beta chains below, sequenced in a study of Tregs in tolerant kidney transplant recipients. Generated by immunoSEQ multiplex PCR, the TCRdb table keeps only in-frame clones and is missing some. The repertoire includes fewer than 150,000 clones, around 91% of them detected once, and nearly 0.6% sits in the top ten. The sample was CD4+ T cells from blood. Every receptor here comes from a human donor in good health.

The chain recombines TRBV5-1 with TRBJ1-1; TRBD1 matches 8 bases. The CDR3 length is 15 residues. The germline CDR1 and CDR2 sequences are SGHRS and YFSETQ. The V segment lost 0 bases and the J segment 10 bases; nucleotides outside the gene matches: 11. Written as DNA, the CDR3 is TGCGCCAGCAGCTTGGCCGAAATAGGACAGGGATCAGCTTTCTTT. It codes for CASSLAEIGQGSAFF.

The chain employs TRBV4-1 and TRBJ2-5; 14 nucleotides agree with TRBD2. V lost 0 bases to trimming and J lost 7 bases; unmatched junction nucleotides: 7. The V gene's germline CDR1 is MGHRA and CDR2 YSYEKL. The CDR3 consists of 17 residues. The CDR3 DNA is TGCGCCAGCAGCCAAGATCTCGGGACTAGCGGGAGTATGACCCAGTACTTC. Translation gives CASSQDLGTSGSMTQYF.

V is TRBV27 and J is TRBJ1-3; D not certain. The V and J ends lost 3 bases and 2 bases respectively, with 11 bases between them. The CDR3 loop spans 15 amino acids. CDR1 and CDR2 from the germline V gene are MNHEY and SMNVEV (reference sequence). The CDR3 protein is CASSFSRGAGNTIYF. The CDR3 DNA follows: TGTGCCAGCAGTTTCTCGCGCGGGGCTGGAAACACCATATATTTT.

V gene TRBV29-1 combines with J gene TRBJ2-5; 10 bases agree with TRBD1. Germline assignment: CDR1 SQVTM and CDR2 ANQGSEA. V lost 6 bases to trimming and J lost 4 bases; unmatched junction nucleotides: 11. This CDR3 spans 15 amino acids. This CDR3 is CSVIPGQGRRETQYF. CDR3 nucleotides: TGCAGCGTGATACCGGGACAGGGGAGGAGAGAGACCCAGTACTTC.

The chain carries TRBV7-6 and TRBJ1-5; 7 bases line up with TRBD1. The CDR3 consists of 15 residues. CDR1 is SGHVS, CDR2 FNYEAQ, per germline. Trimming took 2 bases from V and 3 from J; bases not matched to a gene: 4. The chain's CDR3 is CASSLTQGDNQPQHF. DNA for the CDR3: TGTGCCAGCAGCTTAACCCAGGGGGACAATCAGCCCCAGCATTTT.

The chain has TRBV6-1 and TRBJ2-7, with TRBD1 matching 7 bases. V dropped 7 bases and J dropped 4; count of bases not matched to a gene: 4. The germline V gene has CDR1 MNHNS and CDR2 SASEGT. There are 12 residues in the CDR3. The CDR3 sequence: CASTQGVYEQYF. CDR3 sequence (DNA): TGTGCCAGCACCCAGGGGGTTTACGAGCAGTACTTC.

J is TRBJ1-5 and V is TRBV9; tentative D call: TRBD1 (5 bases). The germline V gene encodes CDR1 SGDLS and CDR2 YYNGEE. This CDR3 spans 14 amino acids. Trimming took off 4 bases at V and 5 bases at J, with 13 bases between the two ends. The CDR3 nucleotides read TGTGCCAGCAGCCCCGGGACGGAATATCAGCCCCAGCATTTT. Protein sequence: CASSPGTEYQPQHF. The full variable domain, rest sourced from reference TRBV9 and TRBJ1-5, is DSGVTQTPKHLITATGQRVTLRCSPRSGDLSVYWYQQSLDQGLQFLIQYYNGEERAKGNILERFSAQQFPDLHSELNLSSLELGDSALYFCASSPGTEYQPQHFGDGTRLSIL.

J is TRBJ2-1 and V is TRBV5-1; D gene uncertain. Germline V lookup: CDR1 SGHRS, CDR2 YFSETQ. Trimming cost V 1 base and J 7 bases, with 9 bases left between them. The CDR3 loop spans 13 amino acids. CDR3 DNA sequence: TGCGCCAGCAGCTTGATACCGCAGAATGAGCAGTTCTTC. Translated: CASSLIPQNEQFF.

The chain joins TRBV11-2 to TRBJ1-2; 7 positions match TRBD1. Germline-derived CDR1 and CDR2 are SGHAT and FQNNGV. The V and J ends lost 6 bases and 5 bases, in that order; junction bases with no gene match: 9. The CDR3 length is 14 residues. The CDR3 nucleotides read TGTGCCAGCAGAGGACAGGATCATCAATATGGCTACACCTTC. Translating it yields CASRGQDHQYGYTF.

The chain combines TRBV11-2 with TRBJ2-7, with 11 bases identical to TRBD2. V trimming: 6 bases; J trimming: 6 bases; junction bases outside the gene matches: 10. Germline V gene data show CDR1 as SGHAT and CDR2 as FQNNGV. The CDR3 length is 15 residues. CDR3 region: CASSRTGTSGLEQYF. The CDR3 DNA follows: TGTGCCAGCAGTAGAACCGGGACTAGCGGCCTCGAGCAGTACTTC.

The CDR3 here is CASSFGLGDGDTEAFF. The CDR3 DNA follows: TGTGCCAGCAGCTTTGGCCTGGGGGATGGTGACACTGAAGCTTTCTTT. V and J are TRBV7-9 and TRBJ1-1, with D perhaps TRBD1 (5 bases). The CDR3 has 16 residues. The ends were cut back, 3 bases at V and 3 bases at J, with 17 bases in the middle. The V gene's germline CDR1 is SEHNR and CDR2 FQNEAQ (reference sequence).

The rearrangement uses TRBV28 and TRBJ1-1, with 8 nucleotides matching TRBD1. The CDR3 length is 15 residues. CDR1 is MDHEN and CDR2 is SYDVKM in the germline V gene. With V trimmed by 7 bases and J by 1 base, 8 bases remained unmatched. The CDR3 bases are TGTGCCAGCAACCCCCCCACAGGGGGGAACACTGAAGCTTTCTTT. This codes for CASNPPTGGNTEAFF.

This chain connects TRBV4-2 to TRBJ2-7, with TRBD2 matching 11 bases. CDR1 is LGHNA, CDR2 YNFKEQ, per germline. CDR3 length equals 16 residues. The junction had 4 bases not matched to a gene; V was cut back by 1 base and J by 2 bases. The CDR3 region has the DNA TGTGCCAGCAGCCAAGTCACTAGCGGGAGTACCTACGAGCAGTACTTC. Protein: CASSQVTSGSTYEQYF.

CDR3 in amino acids: CASSPGTGDTGELFF. DNA of the CDR3: TGTGCCAGCTCACCCGGGACAGGGGACACCGGGGAGCTGTTTTTT. This sequence joins TRBV18 and TRBJ2-2, with 10 bases fitting TRBD1. Losses at the gene ends were 3 bases for V and 3 bases for J; bases not matched to a gene: 1. The CDR3 contains 15 residues. The V gene's germline CDR1 is KGHSH and CDR2 LQKENI.

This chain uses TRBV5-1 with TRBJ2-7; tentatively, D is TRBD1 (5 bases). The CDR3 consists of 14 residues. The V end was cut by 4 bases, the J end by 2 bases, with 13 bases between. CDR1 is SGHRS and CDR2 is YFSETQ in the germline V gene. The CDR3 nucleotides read TGCGCCAGCAGCCCTGGGGCTGTGACCTACGAGCAGTACTTC. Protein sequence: CASSPGAVTYEQYF.

CDR3 residues: CASSYSGLAFF. DNA for the CDR3: TGTGCCAGCAGTTATTCAGGGTTGGCTTTCTTT. The gene calls are TRBV6-5 and TRBJ1-1, with D possibly TRBD1 on 5 matching bases. The germline gives CDR1 MNHEY, CDR2 SVGAGI. CDR3 size: 11 residues. Trimming stripped 3 bases from V and 11 bases from J, with 10 bases between.

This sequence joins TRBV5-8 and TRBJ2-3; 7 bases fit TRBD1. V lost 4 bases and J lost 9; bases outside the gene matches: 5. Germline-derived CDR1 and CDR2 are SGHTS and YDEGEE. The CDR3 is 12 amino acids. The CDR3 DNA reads TGTGCCAGCAGCGTGACAGGGACCACGCAGTATTTT. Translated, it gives CASSVTGTTQYF.

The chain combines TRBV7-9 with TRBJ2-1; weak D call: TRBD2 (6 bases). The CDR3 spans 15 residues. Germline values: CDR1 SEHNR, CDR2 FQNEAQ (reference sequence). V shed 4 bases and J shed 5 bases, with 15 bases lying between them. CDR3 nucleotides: TGTGCCAGCAGCTCTAGGGCGGGAATTGACAATGAGCAGTTCTTC. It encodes CASSSRAGIDNEQFF. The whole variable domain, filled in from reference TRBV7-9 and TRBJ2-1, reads DTGVSQNPRHKITKRGQNVTFRCDPISEHNRLYWYRQTLGQGPEFLTYFQNEAQLEKSRLLSDRFSAERPKGSFSTLEIQRTEQGDSAMYLCASSSRAGIDNEQFFGPGTRLTVL.

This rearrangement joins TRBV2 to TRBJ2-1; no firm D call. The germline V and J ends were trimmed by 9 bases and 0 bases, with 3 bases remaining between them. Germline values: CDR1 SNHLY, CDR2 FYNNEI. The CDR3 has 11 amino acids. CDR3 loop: CARSSYNEQFF. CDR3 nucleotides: TGTGCCAGGAGCTCCTACAATGAGCAGTTCTTC.

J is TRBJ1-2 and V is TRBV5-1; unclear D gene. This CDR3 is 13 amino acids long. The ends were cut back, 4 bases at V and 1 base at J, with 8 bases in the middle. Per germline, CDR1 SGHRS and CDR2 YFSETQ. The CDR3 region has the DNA TGCGCCAGCAGCCCCCATGGTAACTATGGCTACACCTTC. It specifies CASSPHGNYGYTF. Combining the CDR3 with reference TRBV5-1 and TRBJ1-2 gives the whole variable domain KAGVTQTPRYLIKTRGQQVTLSCSPISGHRSVSWYQQTPGQGLQFLFEYFSETQRNKGNFPGRFSGRQFSNSRSEMNVSTLELGDSALYLCASSPHGNYGYTFGSGTRLTVV.

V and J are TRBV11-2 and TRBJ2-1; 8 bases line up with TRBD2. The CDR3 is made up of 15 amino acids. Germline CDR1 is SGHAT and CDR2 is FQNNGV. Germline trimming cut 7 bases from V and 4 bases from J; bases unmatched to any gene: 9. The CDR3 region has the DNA TGTGCCAGCACTCAGAGCCTAGCGGGTTACAATGAGCAGTTCTTC. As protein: CASTQSLAGYNEQFF.

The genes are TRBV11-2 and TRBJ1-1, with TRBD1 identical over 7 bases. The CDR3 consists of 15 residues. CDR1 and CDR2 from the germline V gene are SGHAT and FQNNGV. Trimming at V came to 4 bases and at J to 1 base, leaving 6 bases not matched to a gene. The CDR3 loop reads CASSSRQGWNTEAFF. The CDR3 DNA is TGTGCCAGCAGCTCCAGACAGGGTTGGAACACTGAAGCTTTCTTT.

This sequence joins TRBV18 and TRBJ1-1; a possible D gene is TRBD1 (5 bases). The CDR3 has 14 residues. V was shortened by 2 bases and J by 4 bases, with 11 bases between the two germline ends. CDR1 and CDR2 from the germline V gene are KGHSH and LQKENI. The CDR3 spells CASSPEMGPTEAFF. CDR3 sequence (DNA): TGTGCCAGCTCACCAGAGATGGGGCCCACTGAAGCTTTCTTT.

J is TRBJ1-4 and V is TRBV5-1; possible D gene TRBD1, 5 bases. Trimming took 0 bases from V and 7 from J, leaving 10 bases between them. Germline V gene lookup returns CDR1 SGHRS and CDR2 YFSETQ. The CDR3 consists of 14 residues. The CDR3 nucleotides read TGCGCCAGCAGCTTGGCGGGGAGGGGTGAAAAACTGTTTTTT. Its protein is CASSLAGRGEKLFF.